The TCR beta chain described here comes from a study of blood T cells in healthy people across ages. General study points: Because sorting was not performed, PBMCs prevented conclusive naive versus antigen-experienced comparison.

Regarding this clonotype: Its antigen is undetermined.

V gave up 0 bases and J gave up 5 bases; unmatched junction bases: 6. The germline V gene has CDR1 SQVTM and CDR2 ANQGSEA. This CDR3 spans 15 amino acids. The second PCR ran roughly 7 to 12 cycles with a sample-barcoded 5' primer and J-beta primers. TCRdb processed the 5' RACE reads anew with MiXCR; each CDR3 protein has one entry. Of over 1,200,000 distinct CDR3 sequences listed, around 59% are singletons. The sequenced sample was blood. The sequence came from a man aged 18-30 years in good health. J is TRBJ2-1 and V is TRBV29-1, with 8 bases lining up with TRBD2. The CDR3 DNA reads as TGCAGCGTTGAAGATTTACTAGCGGAAGACAATGAGCAGTTCTTC. This gives the protein CSVEDLLAEDNEQFF.